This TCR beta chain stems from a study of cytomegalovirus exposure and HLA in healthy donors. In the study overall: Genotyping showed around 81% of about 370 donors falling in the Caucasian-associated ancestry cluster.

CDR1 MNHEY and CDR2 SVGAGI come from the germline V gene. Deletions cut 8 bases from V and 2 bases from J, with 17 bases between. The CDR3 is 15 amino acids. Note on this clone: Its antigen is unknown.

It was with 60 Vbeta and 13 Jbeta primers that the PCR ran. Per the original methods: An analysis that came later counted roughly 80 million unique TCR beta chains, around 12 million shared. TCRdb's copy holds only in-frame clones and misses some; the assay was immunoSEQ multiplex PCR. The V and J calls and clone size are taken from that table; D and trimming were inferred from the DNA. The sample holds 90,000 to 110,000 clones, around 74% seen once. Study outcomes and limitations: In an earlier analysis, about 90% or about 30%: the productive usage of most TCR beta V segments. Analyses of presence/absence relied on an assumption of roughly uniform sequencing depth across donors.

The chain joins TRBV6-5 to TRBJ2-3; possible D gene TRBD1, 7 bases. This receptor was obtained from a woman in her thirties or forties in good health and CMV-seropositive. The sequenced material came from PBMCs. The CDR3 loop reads CASSDRDSYTDTQYF. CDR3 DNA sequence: TGTGCCAGCTCAGACAGGGACTCCTACACAGATACGCAGTATTTT.